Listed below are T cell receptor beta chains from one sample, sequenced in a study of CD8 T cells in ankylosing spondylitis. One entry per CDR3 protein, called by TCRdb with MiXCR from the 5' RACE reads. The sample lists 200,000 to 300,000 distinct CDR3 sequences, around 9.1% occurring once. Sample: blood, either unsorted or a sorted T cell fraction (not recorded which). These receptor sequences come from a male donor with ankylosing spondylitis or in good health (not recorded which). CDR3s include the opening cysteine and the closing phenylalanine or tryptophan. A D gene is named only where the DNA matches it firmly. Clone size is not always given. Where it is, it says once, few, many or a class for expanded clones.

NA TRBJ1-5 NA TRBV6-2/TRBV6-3 TGTGCCAGCAGTTACTCGAGTGGGCGGGGGCAGCCCCAGCATTTT CASSYSSGRGQPQHF
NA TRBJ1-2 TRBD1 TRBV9 TGTGCCAGCAGCGCCGGGACAGGGGGCCTTAACTATGGCTACACCTTC CASSAGTGGLNYGYTF
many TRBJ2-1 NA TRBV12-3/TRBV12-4 TGTGCCAGCAGTTCCGAGAGACTAGGGGACAATGAGCAGTTCTTC CASSSERLGDNEQFF
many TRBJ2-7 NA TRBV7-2 TGTGCCAGCAGCTTATTTCCTAGCTACGAGCAGTACTTC CASSLFPSYEQYF
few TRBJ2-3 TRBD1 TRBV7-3 TGTGCCAGCACCTCACTGCAGGGGGCAACAGATACGCAGTATTTT CASTSLQGATDTQYF
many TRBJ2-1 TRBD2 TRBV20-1 TGCAGTGTAACCGGGAGGGCCTACAATGAGCAGTTCTTC CSVTGRAYNEQFF
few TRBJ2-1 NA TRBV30 TGTGCCTCCTCCAACTGGGGCGATCTAGGGAATGAGCAGTTCTTC CASSNWGDLGNEQFF
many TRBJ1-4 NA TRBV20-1 TGCAGTGCTAGACTGCGCGGCTTTGGTAATGAAAAACTGTTTTTT CSARLRGFGNEKLFF
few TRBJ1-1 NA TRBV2 TGTGCCAGCACTCCAGGCCGGGACACTGAAGCTTTCTTT CASTPGRDTEAFF
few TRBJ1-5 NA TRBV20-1 TGCAGTGCTAGACGCGCCTCGGGGGGGAGCAATCAGCCCCAGCATTTT CSARRASGGSNQPQHF
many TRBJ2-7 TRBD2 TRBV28 TGTGCCAGCAGTCCATGGACTAGCGGAGCCAACGAGCAGTACTTC CASSPWTSGANEQYF
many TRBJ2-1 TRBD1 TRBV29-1 TGCAGCGTTGAGGGACAGGGTTTCAATGAGCAGTTCTTC CSVEGQGFNEQFF
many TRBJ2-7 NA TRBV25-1 TGTGCCAGCAGTGAATTTAGCGACGAGCAGTACTTC CASSEFSDEQYF
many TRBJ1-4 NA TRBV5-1 TGCGCCAGCAGCTCCGGGGGGACTAATGAAAAACTGTTTTTT CASSSGGTNEKLFF
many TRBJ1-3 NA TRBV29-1 TGCAGCGCCCGGATGGCAGCCCCTGGAAACACCATATATTTT CSARMAAPGNTIYF
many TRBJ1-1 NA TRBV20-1 TGCAGTGCTAGGAAAACCCCTGCGAGGGGTCGGGGTATGAACACTGAAGCTTTCTTT CSARKTPARGRGMNTEAFF
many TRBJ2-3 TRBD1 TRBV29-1 TGCAGCGTCCGGAGTCGGGACAGGCCCACAGATACGCAGTATTTT CSVRSRDRPTDTQYF
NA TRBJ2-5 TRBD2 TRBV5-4 TGTGCCAGCAGCCGACTAGCTTTCCAAGAGACCCAGTACTTC CASSRLAFQETQYF
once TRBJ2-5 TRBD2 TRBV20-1 TGCTGTGCTAGAGATGGGGCTAGCGGGAGAGGGGAGACCCAGTACTTC CCARDGASGRGETQYF
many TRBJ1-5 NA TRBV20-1 TGCAGTGCTTCACTGCTTAATCAGCCCCAGCATTTT CSASLLNQPQHF
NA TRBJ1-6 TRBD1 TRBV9 TGTGCCAGCAGCACACGACAGGGGGCGAGTAATTCACCCCTCCACTTT CASSTRQGASNSPLHF
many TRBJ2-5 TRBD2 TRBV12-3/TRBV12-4 TGTGCCAGCAGGCCTCCCAGCGGGGGTATACAAGAGACCCAGTACTTC CASRPPSGGIQETQYF
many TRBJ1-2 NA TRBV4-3 TGCGCCAGCAGCCAAGACCCACTCTATGGCTACACCTTC CASSQDPLYGYTF
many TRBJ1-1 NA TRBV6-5 TGTGCCAGCAGTTACAGGGTTCGGACTGAAGCTTTCTTT CASSYRVRTEAFF
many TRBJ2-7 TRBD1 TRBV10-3 TGTGCCGGACAGGGGCTCGGTAGCGAGCAGTACTTC CAGQGLGSEQYF
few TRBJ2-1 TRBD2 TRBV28 TGTGCCAGCAGTTCCCAGCGGGGGGGGCTCGGTGAGCAGTTCTTC CASSSQRGGLGEQFF
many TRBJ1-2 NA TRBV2 TGTGCCAGCAGTGAAAGCGGCAGTTTCTATGGCTACACCTTC CASSESGSFYGYTF
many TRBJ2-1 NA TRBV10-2 TGCGCCAGCAGTGAGTCTGGCGGGTCTTACAATGAGCAGTTCTTC CASSESGGSYNEQFF
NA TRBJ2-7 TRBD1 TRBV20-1 TGCAGTGCTAGTATCCCCGGGACAGGGAAACGCTACGAGCAGTACTTC CSASIPGTGKRYEQYF
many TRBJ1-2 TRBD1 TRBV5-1 TGCGCCAGCAGCCCGACAGGGGGCAACTATGGCTACACCTTC CASSPTGGNYGYTF
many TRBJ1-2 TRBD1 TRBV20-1 TGCAGGACAGGGCTGGGCGGCTACACCTTC CRTGLGGYTF
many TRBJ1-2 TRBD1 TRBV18 TGTGCCAGCTCACCGGCGGACAGGGGGGATGGCTACACCTTC CASSPADRGDGYTF